This T cell receptor (beta chain) stems from a study of shared clonotypes between healthy human individuals. As for this clone: As yet, its antigen is unknown.

Study-level points and caveats: It was anticipated that sequencing depth would influence how many clonotypes donors shared.

The naive CD8 population came from CD45RO-negative cells selected for CCR7, without terminally differentiated effector memory CD45RA+ cells. The protocol was immunoSEQ multiplex PCR, while the TCRdb copy is restricted to in-frame clones and leaves out a portion. The data show a few million clones, 90% to 95% seen once. This TCR derives from a man younger than 35 in good health. Some clones in this sample may be carry-over from other donors' samples. Sequencing was carried out using naive CD8+ T cells from PBMCs.

The CDR3 coding sequence is TGTGCCAGCAGTGAGACCGGACAGTACAATGAGCAGTTCTTC. Its translation is CASSETGQYNEQFF. The chain carries TRBV6-1 and TRBJ2-1, with D possibly TRBD1 on 6 matching bases. Germline assignment: CDR1 MNHNS and CDR2 SASEGT. Trimming stripped 3 bases from V and 4 bases from J, with 10 bases between. This CDR3 region has 14 residues.